One sample yielded the 27 T cell receptor beta chains listed below, sequenced in a study of OX40 agonist ivuxolimab in advanced cancers. TCRdb's copy holds only in-frame clones and misses some; the assay was immunoSEQ multiplex PCR. The sample contains fewer than 70,000 clones, around 90% of which appear only once. This specimen consisted of CD4+ or CD8+ T cells sorted from blood, obtained in a trial of the OX40 agonist ivuxolimab. The receptor source for this set is an adult with an advanced solid tumor such as melanoma, head and neck, liver or kidney cancer.

The rearrangement uses TRBV5-1 and TRBJ2-5; D unclear. Trimming removed 0 bases from V and 4 bases from J, with 10 bases in between. Germline CDR1 is SGHRS and CDR2 is YFSETQ. The CDR3 has 14 residues. In DNA form, the CDR3 reads TGCGCCAGCAGCTTGGATAACGGGCGAGAGACCCAGTACTTC. Its protein is CASSLDNGRETQYF.

This chain connects TRBV28 to TRBJ1-5; TRBD1 might be the D (6 bases). The CDR3 runs to 16 residues. Germline V gene sequence: CDR1 MDHEN, CDR2 SYDVKM. V was clipped by 6 bases and J by 0 bases, with 15 bases between them. CDR3: CASRTRQAYSNQPQHF. The CDR3 nucleotides read TGTGCCAGCAGGACCAGACAGGCTTATAGCAATCAGCCCCAGCATTTT.

This sequence joins TRBV6-5 and TRBJ2-3, with D maybe TRBD2 (6 bases). CDR3 size: 14 residues. Trimming removed 4 bases from V and 2 bases from J, with 10 bases in between. The germline V gene encodes CDR1 MNHEY and CDR2 SVGAGI. The CDR3, as DNA: TGTGCCAGCAGTTCACCGGGACTCACAGATACGCAGTATTTT. Its protein product is CASSSPGLTDTQYF.

This clone was observed once. This chain connects TRBV30 to TRBJ1-2; D is possibly TRBD1 (5 bases). Germline V gene lookup returns CDR1 GTSNPN and CDR2 SVGIG (reference sequence). The V end was cut by 7 bases, the J end by 6 bases, with 21 bases between. The CDR3 is made up of 14 amino acids. This CDR3 is CALLNSGIGDGYTF. The CDR3 DNA reads as TGTGCCTTACTAAACTCAGGGATCGGGGATGGCTACACCTTC.

V is TRBV15 and J is TRBJ2-7; D could derive from TRBD1 or TRBD2 (6 bases each). The V gene's germline CDR1 is LNHNV and CDR2 YYDKDF (reference sequence). With 4 bases removed from V and 0 bases from J, the gap between germline ends came to 10 bases. The CDR3 runs 14 residues. The CDR3 sequence: CATSTGGRSYEQYF. CDR3 DNA sequence: TGTGCCACCAGCACCGGGGGCCGCTCCTACGAGCAGTACTTC.

V usage is TRBV19 and J usage is TRBJ2-7; a possible D gene is TRBD2 (6 bases). The CDR3 sequence is 15 residues long. The V end was cut by 3 bases, the J end by 5 bases, with 17 bases between. Per germline, CDR1 LNHDA and CDR2 SQIVND (reference sequence). The CDR3 nucleotides read TGTGCCAGTAGTATGGGGGGAAATCCTCGGGACGAGCAGTACTTC. It yields the protein CASSMGGNPRDEQYF.

The chain carries TRBV6-5 and TRBJ2-7; TRBD1 agrees at 12 bases. The CDR3 extends over 15 amino acids. CDR1 and CDR2 from the germline V gene are MNHEY and SVGAGI. Losses at the gene ends were 4 bases for V and 7 bases for J; bases not matched to a gene: 8. CDR3 sequence: CASSSPGQGAQEQYF. The DNA for the CDR3 is TGTGCCAGCAGTTCTCCGGGACAGGGGGCTCAGGAGCAGTACTTC.

The V call is TRBV30, the J call TRBJ2-1; D not resolved. The CDR3 is made up of 10 amino acids. Trimming took off 5 bases at V and 13 bases at J, with 12 bases between the two ends. The germline gives CDR1 GTSNPN, CDR2 SVGIG (reference sequence). CDR3 DNA: TGTGCCTGGGGCTTAAACGCCCAGTTCTTC. Its translation is CAWGLNAQFF. Combining the CDR3 with reference TRBV30 and TRBJ2-1 gives the whole variable domain SQTIHQWPATLVQPVGSPLSLECTVEGTSNPNLYWYRQAAGRGLQLLFYSVGIGQISSEVPQNLSASRPQDRQFILSSKKLLLSDSGFYLCAWGLNAQFFGPGTRLTVL.

V gene TRBV5-1 combines with J gene TRBJ1-1; D remains unclear. The CDR3 runs to 13 residues. CDR1 is SGHRS, CDR2 YFSETQ, per germline. V was pared by 4 bases and J by 5 bases, with 12 bases between. In DNA form, the CDR3 reads TGCGCCAGCAGCAGAATAGTGGGTACTGAAGCTTTCTTT. Translated, it gives CASSRIVGTEAFF.

In its sample, this clone was seen a few times. The V gene is TRBV28, the J gene TRBJ1-6; a possible D gene is TRBD1 (5 bases). V was pared by 2 bases and J by 10 bases, with 15 bases between. This CDR3 is built from 15 residues. CDR1 and CDR2 (germline): MDHEN, SYDVKM. DNA for the CDR3: TGTGCCAGCAGTTTAAGGCCGACAGCTTGGTCACCCCTCCACTTT. Translation: CASSLRPTAWSPLHF.

V usage is TRBV6-1 and J usage is TRBJ1-6, with a possible D match to TRBD1 (5 bases). There are 17 residues in the CDR3. Germline CDR1 is MNHNS and CDR2 is SASEGT. The V end lost 4 bases, the J end lost 7 bases, and 20 bases lay between the germline ends. The chain's CDR3 is CASSAPKAQGPNSPLHF. The CDR3 DNA follows: TGTGCCAGCAGTGCCCCGAAGGCCCAGGGCCCAAATTCACCCCTCCACTTT.

The rearrangement joins TRBV5-1 to TRBJ2-5, with 10 bases fitting TRBD2. V lost 3 bases, J lost 5 bases, and 22 bases stayed unmatched. Germline V gene lookup returns CDR1 SGHRS and CDR2 YFSETQ. There are 20 residues in the CDR3. The CDR3 DNA is TGCGCCAGCAGCTGGCCGAGAGCGGGAGGGCCTCCCGGCCATCTGGAGACCCAGTACTTC. Translated, it gives CASSWPRAGGPPGHLETQYF.

The chain couples TRBV5-1 to TRBJ1-2, with 9 bases aligning to TRBD1. The germline gives CDR1 SGHRS, CDR2 YFSETQ. The CDR3 totals 14 residues. After removal of 4 bases from V and 8 bases from J, the junction contained 9 bases not matched to a gene. CDR3: CASSHGTGIDGYTF. CDR3 nucleotide sequence: TGCGCCAGCAGCCACGGGACAGGGATAGACGGCTACACCTTC.

This chain connects TRBV15 to TRBJ2-5; maybe TRBD2 (5 bases). This CDR3 has 13 amino acids. The V and J ends lost 5 bases and 4 bases respectively, with 11 bases between them. The V gene's germline CDR1 is LNHNV and CDR2 YYDKDF (reference sequence). The CDR3 sequence: CATSGRAGETQYF. The CDR3 DNA reads as TGTGCCACCAGCGGCCGGGCGGGAGAGACCCAGTACTTC.

A few counts support this clone. This chain's CDR3 is CASTAWTGGYTEAFF. The CDR3 nucleotides are TGTGCCAGCACTGCATGGACAGGGGGTTACACTGAAGCTTTCTTT. The gene calls are TRBV14 and TRBJ1-1, with 10 positions matching TRBD1. V dropped 7 bases and J dropped 3; count of bases not matched to a gene: 8. Germline V gives CDR1 SGHDN, CDR2 FVKESK. CDR3 length: 15 residues.

The chain is built from TRBV6-6 and TRBJ2-7, with 8 bases matching TRBD1. The CDR3 is made up of 15 amino acids. The V and J ends lost 6 bases and 2 bases, in that order; junction bases with no gene match: 9. Germline CDR1 MNHNY, CDR2 SVGAGI (reference sequence). The chain's CDR3 is CASRLSRDRTYEQYF. The CDR3 coding sequence is TGTGCCAGCAGACTAAGCCGGGACAGGACCTACGAGCAGTACTTC.

The chain is built from TRBV27 and TRBJ2-7; D is perhaps TRBD2 (5 bases). The CDR3 length is 13 residues. Germline V gene sequence: CDR1 MNHEY, CDR2 SMNVEV (reference sequence). V lost 4 bases, J lost 6 bases, and 13 bases lay in between. CDR3 in amino acids: CASSSVSGSEQYF. The CDR3 DNA reads TGTGCCAGCAGTTCGGTCTCGGGGAGCGAGCAGTACTTC.

The chain carries TRBV7-3 and TRBJ2-6; the D is unclear. The CDR3 totals 15 residues. Germline-derived CDR1 and CDR2 are SGHTA and FQGTGA. V was trimmed by 2 bases and J by 0 bases, leaving 5 bases between them. Here the CDR3 DNA reads TGTGCCAGCAGCTTAGTTGGCTCTGGGGCCAACGTCCTGACTTTC. Translation: CASSLVGSGANVLTF.

V and J are TRBV6-5 and TRBJ2-7, with D perhaps matching TRBD2 (6 bases). V was shortened by 9 bases and J by 3 bases, with 9 bases between the two germline ends. Per germline, CDR1 MNHEY and CDR2 SVGAGI. There are 11 residues in the CDR3. CDR3 DNA: TGTGCCAGTACAGCGGGCTACGAGCAGTACTTC. This codes for CASTAGYEQYF.

The chain couples TRBV23-1 to TRBJ2-1, with a possible D match to TRBD2 (5 bases). TRBV23-1 is known as an ORF, though its function is uncertain. CDR3 length: 16 amino acids. Trimming removed 5 bases at V and 0 bases at J, with 14 bases between. This CDR3 reads CASSKTSDLSYNEQFF. The CDR3 DNA sequence: TGCGCCAGCAGTAAAACTAGTGATCTCTCCTACAATGAGCAGTTCTTC.

This chain links TRBV27 with TRBJ1-5; no clear D. This CDR3 spans 15 amino acids. V was cut by 0 bases and J by 2 bases, with 8 bases left in between. The germline V gene has CDR1 MNHEY and CDR2 SMNVEV (reference sequence). The CDR3 reads CASSLSPDGNQPQHF. The CDR3 region has the DNA TGTGCCAGCAGTTTATCCCCGGACGGCAATCAGCCCCAGCATTTT.

The V and J genes are TRBV2 and TRBJ2-7; D might be TRBD1 or TRBD2, each matching 5 bases. This CDR3 comprises 17 residues. Germline V CDR1 and CDR2: SNHLY, FYNNEI. The V end lost 6 bases, the J end lost 2 bases, and 23 bases lay between the germline ends. The CDR3 sequence: CASRGPVGAGNPYEQYF. The CDR3 nucleotides read TGTGCCAGCAGGGGGCCGGTCGGGGCAGGGAATCCCTACGAGCAGTACTTC.

The gene calls are TRBV6-6 and TRBJ2-7, with unresolved D. Germline CDR1 is MNHNY and CDR2 is SVGAGI (reference sequence). V lost 2 bases and J 0 bases, leaving 8 bases between the germline ends. The CDR3 consists of 14 residues. In DNA form, the CDR3 reads TGTGCCAGCAGTTACGGCCCATCCTCCTACGAGCAGTACTTC. Amino acids: CASSYGPSSYEQYF.

The table lists this clone with a few counts. The chain couples TRBV19 to TRBJ2-3; 9 nucleotides match TRBD2. Per the germline V gene, CDR1 is LNHDA and CDR2 is SQIVND (reference sequence). The junction had 10 bases not matched to a gene; V was cut back by 7 bases and J by 5 bases. There are 15 residues in the CDR3. CDR3 sequence (DNA): TGTGCCAGTACCCCGGGGACTAGCCTGAGAGATACGCAGTATTTT. Translation gives CASTPGTSLRDTQYF.

This rearrangement joins TRBV14 to TRBJ2-7; no definite D call. Trimming removed 1 base at V and 3 bases at J, with 10 bases between. The CDR3 contains 14 residues. CDR1 and CDR2 from the germline V gene are SGHDN and FVKESK. CDR3 sequence reads: CASSQGGFYYEQYF. The CDR3 bases are TGTGCCAGCAGCCAAGGAGGCTTCTACTACGAGCAGTACTTC. Full variable domain (missing parts from reference TRBV14 and TRBJ2-7): EAGVTQFPSHSVIEKGQTVTLRCDPISGHDNLYWYRRVMGKEIKFLLHFVKESKQDESGMPNNRFLAERTGGTYSTLKVQPAELEDSGVYFCASSQGGFYYEQYFGPGTRLTVT.

Only a few counts were recorded for this clone. This chain links TRBV7-9 with TRBJ1-4; D uncertain. CDR1 is SEHNR, CDR2 FQNEAQ, per germline (reference sequence). Trimming stripped 3 bases from V and 0 bases from J, with 8 bases between. The CDR3 loop spans 15 amino acids. Written as DNA, the CDR3 is TGTGCCAGCAGCTTCCCCTCAACAACTAATGAAAAACTGTTTTTT. Its translation is CASSFPSTTNEKLFF. Full variable domain (rest looked up from reference TRBV7-9 and TRBJ1-4): DTGVSQNPRHKITKRGQNVTFRCDPISEHNRLYWYRQTLGQGPEFLTYFQNEAQLEKSRLLSDRFSAERPKGSFSTLEIQRTEQGDSAMYLCASSFPSTTNEKLFFGSGTQLSVL.

The chain is built from TRBV18 and TRBJ2-5, with D tentatively TRBD1 (7 bases). Matching the DNA end better, TRBJ2-7 makes the J call doubtful. The CDR3 length is 14 residues. CDR1 and CDR2 from the germline V gene are KGHSH and LQKENI. The CDR3 DNA reads TGTGCCAGCTCACCGATCAGACAGGGAGGCGAGCAGTACTTC. It translates to CASSPIRQGGEQYF.